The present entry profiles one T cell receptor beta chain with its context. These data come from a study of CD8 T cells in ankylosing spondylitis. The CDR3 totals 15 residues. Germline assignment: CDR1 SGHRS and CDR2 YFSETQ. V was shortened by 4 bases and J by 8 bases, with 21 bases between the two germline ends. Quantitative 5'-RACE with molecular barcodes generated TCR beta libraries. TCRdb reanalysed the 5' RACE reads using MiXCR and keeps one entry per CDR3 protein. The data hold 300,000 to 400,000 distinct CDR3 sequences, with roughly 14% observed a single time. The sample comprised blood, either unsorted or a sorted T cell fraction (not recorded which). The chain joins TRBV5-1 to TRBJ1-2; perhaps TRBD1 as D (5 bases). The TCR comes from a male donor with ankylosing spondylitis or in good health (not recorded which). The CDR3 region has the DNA TGCGCCAGCAGCAGGGACCCAGACAGCGGAGACGGCTACACCTTC. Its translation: CASSRDPDSGDGYTF.